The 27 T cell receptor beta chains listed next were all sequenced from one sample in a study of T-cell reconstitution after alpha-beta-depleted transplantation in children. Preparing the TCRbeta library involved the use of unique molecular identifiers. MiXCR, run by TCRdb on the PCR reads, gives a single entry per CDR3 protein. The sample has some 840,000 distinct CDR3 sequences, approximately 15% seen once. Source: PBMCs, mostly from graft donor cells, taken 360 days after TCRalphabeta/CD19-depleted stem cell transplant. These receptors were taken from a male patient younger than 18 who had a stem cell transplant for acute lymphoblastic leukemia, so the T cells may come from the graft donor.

CDR3 amino acids: CASSLRTNPYEQYF. In nucleotides, the CDR3 is TGTGCCAGCAGTTTAAGGACTAACCCGTACGAGCAGTACTTC. The chain combines TRBV12-3 or TRBV12-4 with TRBJ2-7, with D possibly matching TRBD2 (6 bases). V was pared by 2 bases and J by 4 bases, with 12 bases between. The CDR3 spans 14 residues.

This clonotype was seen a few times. The CDR3 sequence: CASSIEPGLAFNEQFF. CDR3 nucleotides: TGTGCCAGCAGCATAGAGCCGGGACTAGCCTTCAATGAGCAGTTCTTC. The chain couples TRBV3-1 to TRBJ2-1; 9 bases line up with TRBD2. Germline CDR1 is LGHDT and CDR2 is YNNKEL (reference sequence). J gave up 6 bases and V 5 bases, and 11 bases lay outside the gene matches. The length of the CDR3 is 16 residues.

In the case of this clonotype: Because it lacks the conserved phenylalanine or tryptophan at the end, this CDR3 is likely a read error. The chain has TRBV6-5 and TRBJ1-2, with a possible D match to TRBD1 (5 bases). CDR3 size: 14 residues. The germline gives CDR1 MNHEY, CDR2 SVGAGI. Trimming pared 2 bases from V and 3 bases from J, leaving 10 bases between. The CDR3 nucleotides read TGTGCCAGCAGTTACAGGGACTCCGACTATGGCTACACCTGC. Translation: CASSYRDSDYGYTC.

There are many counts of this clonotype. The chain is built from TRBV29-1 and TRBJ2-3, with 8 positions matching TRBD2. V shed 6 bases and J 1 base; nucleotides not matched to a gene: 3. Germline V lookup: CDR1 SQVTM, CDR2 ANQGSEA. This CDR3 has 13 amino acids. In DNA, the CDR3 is TGCAGCGTCAAGGGACTAGGCACAGATACGCAGTATTTT. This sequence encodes CSVKGLGTDTQYF.

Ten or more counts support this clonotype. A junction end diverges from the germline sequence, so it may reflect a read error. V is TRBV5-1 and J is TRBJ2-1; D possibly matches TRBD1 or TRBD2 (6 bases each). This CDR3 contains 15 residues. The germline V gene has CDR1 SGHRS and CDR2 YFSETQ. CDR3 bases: TGTGCCAGCAGCTTAGTGGGGGGCCCCTACAATGAGCAGTTCTTC. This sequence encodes CASSLVGGPYNEQFF.

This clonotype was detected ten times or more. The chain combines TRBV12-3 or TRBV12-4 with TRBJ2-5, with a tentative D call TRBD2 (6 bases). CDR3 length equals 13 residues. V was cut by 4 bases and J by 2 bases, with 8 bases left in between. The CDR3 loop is CASSSTRQETQYF. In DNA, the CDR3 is TGTGCCAGCAGTTCGACTAGGCAAGAGACCCAGTACTTC.

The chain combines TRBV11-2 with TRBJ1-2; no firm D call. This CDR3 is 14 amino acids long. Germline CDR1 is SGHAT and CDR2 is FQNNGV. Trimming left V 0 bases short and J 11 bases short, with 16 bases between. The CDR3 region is CASSLERLSLGYTF. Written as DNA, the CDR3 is TGTGCCAGCAGCTTAGAGAGGCTGTCCCTGGGGTACACCTTC.

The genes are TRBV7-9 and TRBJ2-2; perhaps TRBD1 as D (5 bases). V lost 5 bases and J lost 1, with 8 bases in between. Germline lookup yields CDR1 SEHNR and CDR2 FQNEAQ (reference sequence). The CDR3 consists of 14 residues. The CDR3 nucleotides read TGTGCCAGCAGCGTGACAGTGAACACCGGGGAGCTGTTTTTT. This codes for CASSVTVNTGELFF.

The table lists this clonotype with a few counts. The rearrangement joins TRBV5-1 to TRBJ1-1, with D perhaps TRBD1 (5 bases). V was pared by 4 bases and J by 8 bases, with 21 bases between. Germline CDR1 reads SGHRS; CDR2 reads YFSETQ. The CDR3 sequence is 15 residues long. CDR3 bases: TGCGCCAGCAGCCATCAGGGAGGTTTTGGAATGGAAGCTTTCTTT. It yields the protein CASSHQGGFGMEAFF.

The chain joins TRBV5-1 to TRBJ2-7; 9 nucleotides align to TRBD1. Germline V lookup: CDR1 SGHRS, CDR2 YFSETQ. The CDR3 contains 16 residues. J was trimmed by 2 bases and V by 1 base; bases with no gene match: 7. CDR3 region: CASSLTTGTGTYEQYF. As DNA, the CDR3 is TGCGCCAGCAGCTTGACAACCGGGACAGGGACCTACGAGCAGTACTTC.

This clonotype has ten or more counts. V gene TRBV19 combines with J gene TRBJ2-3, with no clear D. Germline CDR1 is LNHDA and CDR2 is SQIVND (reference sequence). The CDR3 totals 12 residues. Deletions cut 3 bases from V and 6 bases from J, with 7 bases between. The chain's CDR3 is CASSMQPDTQYF. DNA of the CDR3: TGTGCCAGTAGTATGCAGCCGGATACGCAGTATTTT.

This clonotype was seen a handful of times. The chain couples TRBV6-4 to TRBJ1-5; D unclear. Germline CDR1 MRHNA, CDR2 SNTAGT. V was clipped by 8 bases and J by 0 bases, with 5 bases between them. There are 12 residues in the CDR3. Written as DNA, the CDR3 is TGTGCCAGCGTGAATAGCAATCAGCCCCAGCATTTT. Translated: CASVNSNQPQHF.

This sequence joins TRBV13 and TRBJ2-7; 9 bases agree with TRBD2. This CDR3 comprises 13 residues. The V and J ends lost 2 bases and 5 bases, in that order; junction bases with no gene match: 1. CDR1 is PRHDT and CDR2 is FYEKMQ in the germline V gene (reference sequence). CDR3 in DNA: TGTGCCAGCAGCTTAATAGCGGGAGACGAGCAGTACTTC. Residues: CASSLIAGDEQYF. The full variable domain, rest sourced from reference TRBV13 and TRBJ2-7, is AAGVIQSPRHLIKEKRETATLKCYPIPRHDTVYWYQQGPGQDPQFLISFYEKMQSDKGSIPDRFSAQQFSDYHSELNMSSLELGDSALYFCASSLIAGDEQYFGPGTRLTVT.

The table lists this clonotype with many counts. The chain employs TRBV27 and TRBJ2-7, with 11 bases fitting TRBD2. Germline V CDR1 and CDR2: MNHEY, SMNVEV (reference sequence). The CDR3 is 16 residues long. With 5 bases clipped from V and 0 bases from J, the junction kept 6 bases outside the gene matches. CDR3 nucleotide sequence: TGTGCCAGCAGTCTTACGGGACTAGCGGACTCCTACGAGCAGTACTTC. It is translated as CASSLTGLADSYEQYF.

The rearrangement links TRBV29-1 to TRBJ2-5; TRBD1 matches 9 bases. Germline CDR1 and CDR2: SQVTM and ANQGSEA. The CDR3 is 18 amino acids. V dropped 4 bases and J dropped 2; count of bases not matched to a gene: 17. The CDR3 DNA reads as TGCAGCGTTGCTGCCTACGGGACAGGGTTACTGGCACAAGAGACCCAGTACTTC. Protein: CSVAAYGTGLLAQETQYF.

This CDR3 reads CASSRATGVGGYTF. CDR3 in DNA: TGCGCCAGCAGCCGAGCGACAGGGGTGGGTGGCTACACCTTC. This sequence joins TRBV4-1 and TRBJ1-2, with TRBD1 identical over 8 bases. V lost 4 bases, J lost 7 bases, and 8 bases stayed unmatched. The CDR3 loop spans 14 amino acids. Per the germline V gene, CDR1 is MGHRA and CDR2 is YSYEKL.

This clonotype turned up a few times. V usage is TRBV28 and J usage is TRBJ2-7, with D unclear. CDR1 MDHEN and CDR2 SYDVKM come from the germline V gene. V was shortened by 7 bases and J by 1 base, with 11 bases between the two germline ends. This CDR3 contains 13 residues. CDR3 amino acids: CASTLGPSYEQYF. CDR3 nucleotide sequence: TGTGCCAGCACTCTCGGGCCTTCCTACGAGCAGTACTTC.

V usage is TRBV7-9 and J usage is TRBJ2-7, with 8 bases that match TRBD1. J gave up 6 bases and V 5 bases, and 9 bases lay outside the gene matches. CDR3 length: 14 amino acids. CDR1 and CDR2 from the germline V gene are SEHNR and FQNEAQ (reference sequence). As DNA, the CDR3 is TGTGCCAGCAGCCCCCGACAGGGGTACTCCGAGCAGTACTTC. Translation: CASSPRQGYSEQYF.

The CDR3 loop reads CASSYGRNTGELFF. Here the CDR3 DNA reads TGTGCCAGCAGTTACGGCCGGAACACCGGGGAGCTGTTTTTT. The chain has TRBV6-5 and TRBJ2-2, with unresolved D. Germline V lookup: CDR1 MNHEY, CDR2 SVGAGI. V was pared by 2 bases and J by 1 base, with 5 bases between. The CDR3 covers 14 residues.

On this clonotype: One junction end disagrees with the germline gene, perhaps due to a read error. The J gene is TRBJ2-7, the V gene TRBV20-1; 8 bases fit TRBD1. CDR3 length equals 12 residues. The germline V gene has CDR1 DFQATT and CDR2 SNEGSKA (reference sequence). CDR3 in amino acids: CSASRQGPGLVF. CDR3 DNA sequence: TGCAGTGCTAGCAGACAGGGGCCCGGATTGGTCTTC.

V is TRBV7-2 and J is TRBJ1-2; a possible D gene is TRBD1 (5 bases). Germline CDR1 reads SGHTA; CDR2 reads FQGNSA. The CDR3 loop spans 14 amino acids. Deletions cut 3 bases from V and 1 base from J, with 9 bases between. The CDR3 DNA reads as TGTGCCAGCAGCTTGATCAGGGTTAACTATGGCTACACCTTC. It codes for CASSLIRVNYGYTF.

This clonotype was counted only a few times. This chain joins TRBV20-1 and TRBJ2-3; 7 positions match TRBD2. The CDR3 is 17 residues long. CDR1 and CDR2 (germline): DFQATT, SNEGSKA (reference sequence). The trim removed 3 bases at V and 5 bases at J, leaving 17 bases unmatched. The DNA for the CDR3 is TGCAGTGCTAGCCCCGATGAGAAGGCGGGAGCGGGAGATACGCAGTATTTT. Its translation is CSASPDEKAGAGDTQYF.

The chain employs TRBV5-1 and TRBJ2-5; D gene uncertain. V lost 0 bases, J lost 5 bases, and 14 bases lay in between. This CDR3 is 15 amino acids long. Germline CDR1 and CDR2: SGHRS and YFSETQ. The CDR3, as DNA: TGCGCCAGCAGCTTGGCCGTTTTAGCCGGGGAGACCCAGTACTTC. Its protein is CASSLAVLAGETQYF.

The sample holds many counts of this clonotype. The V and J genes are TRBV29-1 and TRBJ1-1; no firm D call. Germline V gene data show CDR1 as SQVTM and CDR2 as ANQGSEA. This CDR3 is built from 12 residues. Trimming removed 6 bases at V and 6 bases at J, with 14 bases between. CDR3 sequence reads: CSVCFLSPEAFF. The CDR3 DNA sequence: TGCAGCGTCTGTTTTCTAAGCCCTGAAGCTTTCTTT.

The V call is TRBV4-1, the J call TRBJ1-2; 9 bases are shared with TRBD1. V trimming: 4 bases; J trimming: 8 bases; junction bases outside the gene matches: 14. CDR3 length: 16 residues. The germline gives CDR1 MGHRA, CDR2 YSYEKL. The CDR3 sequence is CASSRPGQGPRWGYTF. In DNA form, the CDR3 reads TGCGCCAGCAGCCGCCCGGGACAGGGCCCTCGCTGGGGCTACACCTTC.

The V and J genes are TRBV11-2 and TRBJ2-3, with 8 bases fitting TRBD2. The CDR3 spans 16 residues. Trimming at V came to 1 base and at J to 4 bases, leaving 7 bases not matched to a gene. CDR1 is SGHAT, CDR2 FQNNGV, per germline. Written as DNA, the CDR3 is TGTGCCAGCAGCTTAGTGCAGGTAGCGGGACCAGATACGCAGTATTTT. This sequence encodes CASSLVQVAGPDTQYF.

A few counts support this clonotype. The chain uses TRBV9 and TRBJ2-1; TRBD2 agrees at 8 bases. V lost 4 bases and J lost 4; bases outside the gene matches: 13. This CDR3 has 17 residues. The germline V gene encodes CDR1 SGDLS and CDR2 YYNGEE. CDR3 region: CASSSRPTSGGYNEQFF. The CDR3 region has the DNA TGTGCCAGCAGCTCACGACCTACTAGCGGAGGATACAATGAGCAGTTCTTC.